This entry lists 26 T cell receptor beta chains sequenced from one sample in a study of blood T cells in healthy people across ages. The authors ran a second PCR of roughly 6 to 12 cycles using a sample-barcoded 5' primer and a J-beta primer mix. One entry per CDR3 protein, called by TCRdb with MiXCR from the 5' RACE reads. The sample carries roughly 500,000 distinct CDR3 sequences, approximately 30% recorded once. Source material: blood. The source is a woman in her 70s in good health.

This chain joins TRBV6-2 or TRBV6-3 and TRBJ2-4; 7 bases map to TRBD1. V shed 2 bases, J shed 4 bases, and the junction held 5 bases outside the gene matches. The CDR3 has 15 amino acids. Germline-derived CDR1 and CDR2 are MNHEY and SVGEGT. The CDR3 spells CASSYGGTAKNIQYF. CDR3 nucleotides: TGTGCCAGCAGTTACGGTGGGACAGCGAAAAACATTCAGTACTTC.

The chain carries TRBV27 and TRBJ1-5, with unresolved D. Germline loops: CDR1 MNHEY, CDR2 SMNVEV (reference sequence). The CDR3 has 14 amino acids. V lost 6 bases, J lost 0 bases, and 9 bases lay in between. The CDR3 region is CASSYRNSNQPQHF. CDR3 nucleotides: TGTGCCAGCAGCTATCGGAATAGCAATCAGCCCCAGCATTTT.

A few counts support this clonotype. CDR3 sequence (DNA): TGTGCCAGCAGCCCCCTAGTCCGACAGAACAATCAGCCCCAGCATTTT. Translating it yields CASSPLVRQNNQPQHF. The J gene is TRBJ1-5, the V gene TRBV5-5, with D possibly being TRBD1 (5 bases). CDR1 SGHKS and CDR2 YYEKEE come from the germline V gene (reference sequence). CDR3 length equals 16 residues. V was pared by 4 bases and J by 3 bases, with 17 bases between.

This clonotype was observed once. Without the conserved terminal phenylalanine or tryptophan, this CDR3 likely stems from a read error. V gene TRBV10-3 combines with J gene TRBJ1-6, with TRBD1 as a possible D gene (5 bases). The V gene's germline CDR1 is ENHRY and CDR2 SYGVKD. Deletions cut 8 bases from V and 10 bases from J, with 12 bases between. The CDR3 is 12 amino acids. CDR3 sequence reads: CAIGDQDSPLHL. For the CDR3, the DNA is TGTGCCATCGGGGACCAGGACTCACCCCTCCACCTT.

This clonotype has a handful of counts. The chain is built from TRBV5-1 and TRBJ2-5, with a possible D match to TRBD2 (5 bases). V lost 0 bases and J lost 4, with 10 bases in between. Germline CDR1 reads SGHRS; CDR2 reads YFSETQ. The CDR3 loop spans 14 amino acids. CDR3 region: CASSLAGDGETQYF. CDR3 bases: TGCGCCAGCAGCTTGGCCGGGGATGGAGAGACCCAGTACTTC. Looking up the rest from reference TRBV5-1 and TRBJ2-5 gives the full variable domain: KAGVTQTPRYLIKTRGQQVTLSCSPISGHRSVSWYQQTPGQGLQFLFEYFSETQRNKGNFPGRFSGRQFSNSRSEMNVSTLELGDSALYLCASSLAGDGETQYFGPGTRLLVL.

This rearrangement joins TRBV7-2 to TRBJ1-2, with 7 positions matching TRBD1. Germline trimming cut 2 bases from V and 5 bases from J; bases unmatched to any gene: 5. Germline V gene data show CDR1 as SGHTA and CDR2 as FQGNSA. This CDR3 is built from 14 residues. The DNA for the CDR3 is TGTGCCAGCAGCTTACAGGGGGGATGGTATGGCTACACCTTC. The encoded protein is CASSLQGGWYGYTF.

This clonotype has more than one count but fewer than ten. CDR3 loop: CSARSTGDPGNTIYF. In DNA, the CDR3 is TGCAGTGCTAGATCGACAGGGGACCCTGGAAACACCATATATTTT. This rearrangement joins TRBV20-1 to TRBJ1-3, with 8 bases matching TRBD1. The V segment lost 2 bases and the J segment 2 bases; nucleotides outside the gene matches: 5. Germline assignment: CDR1 DFQATT and CDR2 SNEGSKA (reference sequence). This CDR3 has 15 residues.

The chain employs TRBV6-2 or TRBV6-3 and TRBJ1-4, with TRBD1 matching 7 bases. V was clipped by 0 bases and J by 3 bases; unmatched bases: 1. This CDR3 region has 15 residues. The germline V gene encodes CDR1 MNHEY and CDR2 SVGEGT. The CDR3 sequence: CASSYSGTANEKLFF. CDR3 DNA sequence: TGTGCCAGCAGTTACTCGGGGACAGCTAATGAAAAACTGTTTTTT.

This clonotype was counted a few times. The rearrangement links TRBV3-1 to TRBJ1-1; D uncertain. V was shortened by 0 bases and J by 5 bases, with 10 bases between the two germline ends. The germline gives CDR1 LGHDT, CDR2 YNNKEL (reference sequence). The CDR3 totals 14 residues. The CDR3 region is CASSQDRYKTEAFF. The CDR3 DNA reads TGTGCCAGCAGCCAAGATAGATACAAGACTGAAGCTTTCTTT.

This clonotype was found many times. The chain has TRBV3-1 and TRBJ1-4; unclear D gene. There are 14 residues in the CDR3. V was shortened by 0 bases and J by 5 bases, with 7 bases between the two germline ends. Germline loops: CDR1 LGHDT, CDR2 YNNKEL (reference sequence). The CDR3 reads CASSQESGNEKLFF. CDR3 DNA: TGTGCCAGCAGCCAAGAATCCGGGAATGAAAAACTGTTTTTT.

V is TRBV6-1 and J is TRBJ1-4; D not resolved. The V gene's germline CDR1 is MNHNS and CDR2 SASEGT. CDR3 length: 14 residues. Trimming took 2 bases from V and 2 from J, leaving 6 bases between them. CDR3 sequence (DNA): TGTGCCAGCAGTGAATCTGGCACTAATGAAAAACTGTTTTTT. This codes for CASSESGTNEKLFF.

V gene TRBV23-1 combines with J gene TRBJ1-3, with 8 bases matching TRBD1. TRBV23-1 is annotated as an ORF whose role is uncertain. This CDR3 is built from 16 residues. V was pared by 3 bases and J by 2 bases, with 6 bases of the junction left unmatched. The CDR3 here is CASSHPGQGPGNTIYF. The CDR3 DNA sequence: TGCGCCAGCAGTCATCCAGGACAGGGACCTGGAAACACCATATATTTT.

This clonotype has ten or more counts. This rearrangement joins TRBV28 to TRBJ2-7; a weak D match, TRBD1 (6 bases). With 8 bases removed from V and 2 bases from J, the gap between germline ends came to 16 bases. The CDR3 spans 14 residues. Germline values: CDR1 MDHEN, CDR2 SYDVKM. The CDR3: CASRTHGQTYEQYF. In DNA form, the CDR3 reads TGTGCCAGCCGTACCCACGGACAGACCTACGAGCAGTACTTC.

This chain connects TRBV3-1 to TRBJ1-5; 7 bases map to TRBD1. The junction had 6 bases not matched to a gene; V was cut back by 3 bases and J by 4 bases. Germline-derived CDR1 and CDR2 are LGHDT and YNNKEL (reference sequence). This CDR3 is 15 amino acids long. The DNA of the CDR3 is TGTGCCAGCAGCCACTCAGACAGGGTAAATCAGCCCCAGCATTTT. Amino acids: CASSHSDRVNQPQHF.

The genes are TRBV7-2 and TRBJ2-7, with TRBD1 matching over 7 bases. Germline CDR1 reads SGHTA; CDR2 reads FQGNSA. J gave up 1 base and V 6 bases, and 6 bases lay outside the gene matches. The CDR3 has 14 amino acids. CDR3 nucleotide sequence: TGTGCCAGCAGGAGAGGGGGCGCTTCCTACGAGCAGTACTTC. Amino acids: CASRRGGASYEQYF.

CDR3 DNA: TGTGCCAGCAGCCACCGGGGTCATACAGGGGAGACCCAGTACTTC. Its protein is CASSHRGHTGETQYF. The V call is TRBV4-2, the J call TRBJ2-5; D may be TRBD1 (6 bases). The CDR3 extends over 15 amino acids. Germline CDR1 reads LGHNA; CDR2 reads YNFKEQ. With 3 bases removed from V and 5 bases from J, the gap between germline ends came to 16 bases.

This sequence joins TRBV24-1 and TRBJ2-1; maybe TRBD1 (6 bases). CDR3 length: 14 residues. Germline values: CDR1 KGHDR, CDR2 SFDVKD. V shed 3 bases and J shed 8 bases, with 13 bases lying between them. CDR3 DNA sequence: TGTGCCACCAGTGATCCTACAGGGCCCGATGAGCAGTTCTTC. This codes for CATSDPTGPDEQFF.

The V call is TRBV5-1, the J call TRBJ2-1; 7 bases align to TRBD1. CDR1 and CDR2 (germline): SGHRS, YFSETQ. The V segment lost 0 bases and the J segment 1 base; nucleotides outside the gene matches: 7. This CDR3 has 17 amino acids. The CDR3 protein is CASSLAPGTASYNEQFF. In DNA, the CDR3 is TGCGCCAGCAGCTTGGCCCCAGGGACAGCATCCTACAATGAGCAGTTCTTC.

V usage is TRBV5-5 and J usage is TRBJ2-5, with D uncertain. CDR1 and CDR2 from the germline V gene are SGHKS and YYEKEE (reference sequence). The CDR3 consists of 17 residues. Trimming removed 2 bases from V and 5 bases from J, with 22 bases in between. The CDR3 sequence: CASSLRPSYNTSETQYF. CDR3 in DNA: TGTGCCAGCAGCTTAAGGCCTAGTTATAATACGTCGGAGACCCAGTACTTC.

This clonotype was observed a handful of times. J is TRBJ1-2 and V is TRBV28; D unresolved. V was pared by 4 bases and J by 7 bases, with 4 bases between. Per the germline V gene, CDR1 is MDHEN and CDR2 is SYDVKM. This CDR3 has 10 residues. CDR3 sequence reads: CASSSIGYTF. The CDR3 region has the DNA TGTGCCAGCAGTTCAATTGGCTACACCTTC.

V usage is TRBV20-1 and J usage is TRBJ1-2; tentatively, D is TRBD1 (5 bases). The length of the CDR3 is 14 residues. The V and J ends lost 6 bases and 2 bases respectively, with 16 bases between them. The germline V gene has CDR1 DFQATT and CDR2 SNEGSKA (reference sequence). The CDR3 sequence: CSALTPKGNYGYTF. DNA of the CDR3: TGCAGTGCCCTGACTCCTAAGGGGAACTATGGCTACACCTTC.

V gene TRBV10-3 combines with J gene TRBJ1-5, with TRBD1 as a possible D gene (5 bases). The CDR3 runs to 17 residues. V gave up 2 bases and J gave up 6 bases, with 20 bases separating them. CDR1 is ENHRY, CDR2 SYGVKD, per germline. CDR3 in amino acids: CAISEDEGTGTFQPQHF. The CDR3 DNA follows: TGTGCCATCAGTGAGGATGAGGGGACGGGTACGTTTCAGCCCCAGCATTTT.

V is TRBV11-2 and J is TRBJ1-3; D perhaps matches TRBD1 (6 bases). Trimming removed 5 bases at V and 1 base at J, with 9 bases between. The germline gives CDR1 SGHAT, CDR2 FQNNGV. The CDR3 is 14 residues long. The CDR3 spells CASSAGASGNTIYF. In DNA form, the CDR3 reads TGTGCCAGCAGCGCGGGGGCATCTGGAAACACCATATATTTT.

This clonotype was recorded a few times. CDR3 nucleotide sequence: TGTGCCAGCAGCTTCCGAGCGGGGGGATCCTACGAGCAGTACTTC. Its protein is CASSFRAGGSYEQYF. The chain couples TRBV7-2 to TRBJ2-7; 9 nucleotides agree with TRBD2. The CDR3 has 15 amino acids. From germline, CDR1 is SGHTA and CDR2 FQGNSA. V was pared by 3 bases and J by 1 base, with 4 bases of the junction left unmatched.

The chain links TRBV4-3 to TRBJ2-1; TRBD2 aligns across 9 bases. CDR1 is LGHNA and CDR2 is YSLEER in the germline V gene. V was pared by 0 bases and J by 0 bases, with 6 bases of the junction left unmatched. The CDR3 runs 18 residues. In nucleotides, the CDR3 is TGCGCCAGCAGCCAAGATCTAGCGGGGCTGAGCTCCTACAATGAGCAGTTCTTC. This encodes CASSQDLAGLSSYNEQFF.

This clonotype appeared a few times. The chain is built from TRBV7-2 and TRBJ1-2; D ambiguous. The V gene lost 2 bases and the J gene lost 4 bases, with 8 bases spanning the gap. The CDR3 has 13 residues. The V gene's germline CDR1 is SGHTA and CDR2 FQGNSA. In DNA form, the CDR3 reads TGTGCCAGCAGCTTAATTCAGTTCTATGGCTACACCTTC. Translating gives CASSLIQFYGYTF.